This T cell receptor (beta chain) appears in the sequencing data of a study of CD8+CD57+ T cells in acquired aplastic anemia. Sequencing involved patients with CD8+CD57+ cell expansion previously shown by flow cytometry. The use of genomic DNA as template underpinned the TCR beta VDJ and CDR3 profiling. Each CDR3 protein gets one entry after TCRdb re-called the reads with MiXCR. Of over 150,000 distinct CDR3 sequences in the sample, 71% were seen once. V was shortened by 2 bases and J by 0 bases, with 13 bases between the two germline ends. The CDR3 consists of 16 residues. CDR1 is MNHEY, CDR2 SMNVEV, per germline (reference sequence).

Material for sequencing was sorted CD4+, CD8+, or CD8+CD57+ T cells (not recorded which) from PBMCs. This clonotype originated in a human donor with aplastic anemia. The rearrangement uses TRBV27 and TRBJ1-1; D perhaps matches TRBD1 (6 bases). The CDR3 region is CASSLMSPGVNTEAFF. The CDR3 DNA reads TGTGCCAGCAGTTTAATGAGTCCAGGGGTGAACACTGAAGCTTTCTTT.